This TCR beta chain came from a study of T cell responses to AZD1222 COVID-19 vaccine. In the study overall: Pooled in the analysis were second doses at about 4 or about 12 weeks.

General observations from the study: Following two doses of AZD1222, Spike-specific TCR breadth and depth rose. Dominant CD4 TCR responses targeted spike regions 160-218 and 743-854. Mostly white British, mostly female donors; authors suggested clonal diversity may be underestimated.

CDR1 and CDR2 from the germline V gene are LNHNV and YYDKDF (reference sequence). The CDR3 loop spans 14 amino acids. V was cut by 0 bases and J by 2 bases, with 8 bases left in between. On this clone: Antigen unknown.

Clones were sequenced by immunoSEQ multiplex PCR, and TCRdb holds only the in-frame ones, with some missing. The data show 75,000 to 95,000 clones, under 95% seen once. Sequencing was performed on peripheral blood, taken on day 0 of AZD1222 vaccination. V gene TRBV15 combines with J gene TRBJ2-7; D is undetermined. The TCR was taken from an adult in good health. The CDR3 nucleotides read TGTGCCACCAGCAGAGACGGCAACACCTACGAGCAGTACTTC. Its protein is CATSRDGNTYEQYF.